These T cell receptor beta chains were read from a single sample in a study of blood T cell repertoires in COVID-19. Sequencing was performed with immunoSEQ multiplex PCR; in TCRdb, only in-frame clones are kept and a portion is missing. The sample includes tens of thousands of clones, around nine tenths of them seen just once. Material: peripheral blood. These receptors were taken from a man aged 45-65 years with acute or convalescent COVID-19. Both conserved end residues are part of each CDR3. The D gene is left open where the match is weak. Where a row states a size, it is once, few, many or the class of an expanded clone; other rows omit it.

>TRBD2|TRBV4-3|TRBJ2-5|-
CASSHAPGTRQETQYF
TGCGCCAGCAGCCATGCTCCCGGGACTAGGCAAGAGACCCAGTACTTC
>TRBD2|TRBV4-2|TRBJ2-1|-
CASSQGIQRGAYNEQFF
TGTGCCAGCAGCCAAGGAATTCAGCGGGGAGCCTACAATGAGCAGTTCTTC
>-|TRBV7-9|TRBJ2-1|-
CASSLAGRYEQFF
TGTGCCAGCAGCTTAGCGGGGAGGTATGAGCAGTTCTTC
>TRBD1|TRBV28|TRBJ1-1|few
CASRQGVFTEAFF
TGTGCCAGCCGACAGGGGGTGTTCACTGAAGCTTTCTTT
>TRBD1|TRBV7-9|TRBJ1-2|-
CASSSQGAPSLYGYTF
TGTGCCAGCAGTTCACAGGGGGCGCCGAGTCTCTATGGCTACACCTTC
>-|TRBV11-1|TRBJ2-1|-
CASSLERGGYNEQFF
TGTGCCAGCAGCTTAGAAAGGGGCGGCTACAATGAGCAGTTCTTC
>TRBD1|TRBV28|TRBJ1-5|-
CASNAQGERRQPQHF
TGTGCCAGCAACGCCCAGGGGGAAAGGCGGCAGCCCCAGCATTTT
>-|TRBV21-1|TRBJ1-2|-
CASSPRAGMYGYTF
TGTGCCAGCAGCCCTCGAGCGGGAATGTATGGCTACACCTTC
>-|TRBV5-5|TRBJ2-7|-
CASSLLATAYEQYF
TGTGCCAGCAGCTTGCTAGCTACCGCCTACGAGCAGTACTTC
>-|TRBV7-8|TRBJ2-5|-
CASSFPGRTQGETQYF
TGTGCCAGCAGCTTCCCTGGGAGGACTCAGGGAGAGACCCAGTACTTC
>TRBD2|TRBV2|TRBJ2-1|-
CASRLGGSGINEQFF
TGTGCCAGCAGGCTGGGAGGTAGCGGGATCAATGAGCAGTTCTTC
>-|TRBV9|TRBJ2-1|-
CASSEQASSYNEQFF
TGTGCCAGCAGCGAGCAGGCGAGCTCCTACAATGAGCAGTTCTTC
>-|TRBV4-1|TRBJ2-5|-
CASSQVGAETQYF
TGCGCCAGCAGCCAAGTGGGAGCTGAGACCCAGTACTTC
>-|TRBV3-1/TRBV3-2|TRBJ2-7|-
CASSHSTGEYEQYF
TGTGCCAGCAGCCACTCGACAGGAGAGTACGAGCAGTACTTC
>-|TRBV5-1|TRBJ1-2|-
CASRWDTPYGYTF
TGCGCCAGCAGATGGGACACTCCCTATGGCTACACCTTC
>-|TRBV14|TRBJ1-1|-
CASSQAVNTEAFF
TGTGCCAGCAGCCAAGCGGTGAACACTGAAGCTTTCTTT
>-|TRBV6-6|TRBJ1-1|-
CASSYGGAGNTEAFF
TGTGCCAGCAGTTACGGGGGGGCTGGAAACACTGAAGCTTTCTTT
>-|TRBV19|TRBJ1-1|few
CASSSPFRIMNTEAFF
TGTGCCAGTAGTTCTCCCTTCAGGATAATGAACACTGAAGCTTTCTTT
>-|TRBV6-4|TRBJ2-1|-
CASSDVHSNYNEQFF
TGTGCCAGCAGTGACGTGCACAGCAACTACAATGAGCAGTTCTTC
>-|TRBV18|TRBJ1-3|-
CASSPSKGAGNTIYF
TGTGCCAGCTCACCAAGCAAAGGGGCTGGAAACACCATATATTTT
>TRBD2|TRBV19|TRBJ2-1|-
CASTLAGTYNEQFF
TGTGCCAGTACCCTAGCGGGGACCTACAATGAGCAGTTCTTC
>-|TRBV6-2/TRBV6-3|TRBJ2-1|-
CASSYPGSYNEQFF
TGTGCCAGCAGTTACCCGGGGAGTTACAATGAGCAGTTCTTC
>TRBD1|TRBV10-3|TRBJ1-4|-
CAISEGGQRNEKLFF
TGTGCCATCAGTGAGGGGGGACAGCGGAATGAAAAACTGTTTTTT
>-|TRBV19|TRBJ2-5|-
CASSIGAGQLYF
TGTGCCAGTAGCATAGGGGCGGGACAGCTTTACTTC
>TRBD2|TRBV27|TRBJ2-1|-
CASSLGVAGGVEQFF
TGTGCCAGCAGTCTTGGGGTAGCGGGGGGGGTGGAGCAGTTCTTC
>-|TRBV5-4|TRBJ2-2|-
CASSLDRPDTGELFF
TGTGCCAGCAGCTTGGACAGGCCCGACACCGGGGAGCTGTTTTTT
>TRBD1|TRBV5-4|TRBJ1-2|-
CASSLGQGGDYGYTF
TGTGCCAGCAGCTTGGGACAGGGGGGGGACTATGGCTACACCTTC
>TRBD1|TRBV19|TRBJ1-1|-
CASSPRGGGTNTEAFF
TGTGCCAGTAGTCCAAGAGGAGGGGGCACGAACACTGAAGCTTTCTTT